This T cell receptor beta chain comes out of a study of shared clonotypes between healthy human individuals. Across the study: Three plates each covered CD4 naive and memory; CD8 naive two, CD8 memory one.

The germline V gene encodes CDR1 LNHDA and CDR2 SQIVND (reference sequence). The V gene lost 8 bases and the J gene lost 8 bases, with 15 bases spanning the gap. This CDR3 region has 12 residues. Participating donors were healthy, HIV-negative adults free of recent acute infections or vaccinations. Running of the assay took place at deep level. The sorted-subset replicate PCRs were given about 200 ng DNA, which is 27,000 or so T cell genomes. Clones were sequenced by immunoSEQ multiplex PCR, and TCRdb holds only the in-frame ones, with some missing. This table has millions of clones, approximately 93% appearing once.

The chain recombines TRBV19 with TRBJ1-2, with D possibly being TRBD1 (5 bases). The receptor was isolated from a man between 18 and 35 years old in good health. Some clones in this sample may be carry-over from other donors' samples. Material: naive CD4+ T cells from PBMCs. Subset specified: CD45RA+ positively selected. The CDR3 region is CASEGQSYGYTF. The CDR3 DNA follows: TGTGCCAGTGAGGGGCAGAGTTACGGCTACACCTTC.